This T cell receptor beta chain was identified in a study of cytomegalovirus exposure and HLA in healthy donors. Study results and caveats: The study labeled 164 TCR beta chains cytomegalovirus-associated. When presence/absence was analysed, sequencing depth was taken to be roughly uniform across donors.

The CDR3 runs to 14 residues. Trimming removed 0 bases from V and 8 bases from J; junction bases left unmatched: 0. Germline CDR1 reads SGHRS; CDR2 reads YFSETQ. Use of 60 Vbeta and 13 Jbeta primers characterized the PCR. Clones were sequenced by immunoSEQ multiplex PCR, and TCRdb holds only the in-frame ones, with some missing. The data show under 95,000 clones, and the top ten clones hold 0.45% to 0.7%. Regarding this clone: What it recognizes is unknown.

Sequencing was carried out using PBMCs. The chain combines TRBV5-1 with TRBJ2-1; 12 positions agree with TRBD2. The clonotype originates from a man aged 45-65 years in good health and CMV-seronegative. CDR3 loop: CASSLGTSGDEQFF. In DNA, the CDR3 is TGCGCCAGCAGCTTGGGGACTAGCGGGGATGAGCAGTTCTTC.